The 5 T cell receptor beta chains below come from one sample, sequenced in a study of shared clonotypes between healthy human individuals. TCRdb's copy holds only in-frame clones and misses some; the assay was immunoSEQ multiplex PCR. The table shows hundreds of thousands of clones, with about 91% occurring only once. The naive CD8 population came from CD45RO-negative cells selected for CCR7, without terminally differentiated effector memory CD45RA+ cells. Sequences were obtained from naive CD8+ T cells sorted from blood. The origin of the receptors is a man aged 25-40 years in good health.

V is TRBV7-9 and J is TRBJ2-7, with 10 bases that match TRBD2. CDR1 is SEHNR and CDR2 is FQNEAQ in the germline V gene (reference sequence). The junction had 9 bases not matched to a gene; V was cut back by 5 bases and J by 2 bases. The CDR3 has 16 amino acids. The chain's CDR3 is CASSHPLAGLAYEQYF. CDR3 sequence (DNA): TGTGCCAGCAGCCACCCACTAGCGGGATTAGCCTACGAGCAGTACTTC.

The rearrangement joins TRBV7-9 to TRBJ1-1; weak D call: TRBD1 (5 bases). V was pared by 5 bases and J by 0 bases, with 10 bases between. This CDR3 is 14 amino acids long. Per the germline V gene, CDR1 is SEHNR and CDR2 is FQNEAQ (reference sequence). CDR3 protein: CASSGWDLNTEAFF. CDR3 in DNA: TGTGCCAGCAGCGGATGGGACCTGAACACTGAAGCTTTCTTT.

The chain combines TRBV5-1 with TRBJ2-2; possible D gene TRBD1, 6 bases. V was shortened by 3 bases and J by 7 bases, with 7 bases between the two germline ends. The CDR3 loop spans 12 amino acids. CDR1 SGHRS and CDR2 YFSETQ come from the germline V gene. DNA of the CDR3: TGCGCCAGCAGCTACAGGGTCGGGGAGCTGTTTTTT. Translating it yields CASSYRVGELFF.

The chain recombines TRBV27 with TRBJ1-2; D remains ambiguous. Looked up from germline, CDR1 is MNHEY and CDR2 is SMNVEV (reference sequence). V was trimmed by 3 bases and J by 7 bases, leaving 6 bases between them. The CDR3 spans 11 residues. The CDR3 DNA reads TGTGCCAGCAGTTTTGAGGGTGGCTACACCTTC. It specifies CASSFEGGYTF.

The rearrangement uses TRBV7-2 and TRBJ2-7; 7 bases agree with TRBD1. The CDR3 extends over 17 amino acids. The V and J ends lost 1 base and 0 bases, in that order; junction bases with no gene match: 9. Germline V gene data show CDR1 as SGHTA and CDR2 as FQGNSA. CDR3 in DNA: TGTGCCAGCAGCTTAGAGCTCGGGACAGCTTACTCCTACGAGCAGTACTTC. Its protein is CASSLELGTAYSYEQYF.